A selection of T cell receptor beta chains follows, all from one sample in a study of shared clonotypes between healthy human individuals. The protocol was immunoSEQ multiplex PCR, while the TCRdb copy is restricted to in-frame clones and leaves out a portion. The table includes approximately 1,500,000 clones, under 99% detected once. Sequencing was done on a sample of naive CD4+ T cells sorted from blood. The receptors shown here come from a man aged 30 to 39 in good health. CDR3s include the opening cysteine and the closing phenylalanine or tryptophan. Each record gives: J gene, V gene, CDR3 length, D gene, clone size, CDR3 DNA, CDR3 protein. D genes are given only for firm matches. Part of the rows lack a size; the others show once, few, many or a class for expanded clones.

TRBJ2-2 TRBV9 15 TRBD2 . TGTGCCAGCAGCGCCCTAGCGGGAGGGCCCGGGGAGCTGTTTTTT CASSALAGGPGELFF
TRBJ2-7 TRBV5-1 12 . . TGCGCCAGCAGCGACAGACGTTACGAGCAGTACTTC CASSDRRYEQYF
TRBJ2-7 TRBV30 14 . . TGTGCCTGGAGTGACGGGACCGGCTCCTACGAGCAGTACTTC CAWSDGTGSYEQYF
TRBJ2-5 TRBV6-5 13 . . TGTGCCAGCTGCTACGGACTTGGGAAGACCCAGTACTTC CASCYGLGKTQYF
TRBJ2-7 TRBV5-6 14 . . TGTGCCAGCAGCCCAGCACAGGGCGGATACGAGCAGTACTTC CASSPAQGGYEQYF
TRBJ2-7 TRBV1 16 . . TGCACCAGCAGTTATTGTCCGGTAGCAGGGGTAAACGAGCAGTACTTC CTSSYCPVAGVNEQYF
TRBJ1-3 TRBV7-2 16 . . TGTGCCAGCAGCTTAAAACAGTCTAACTCTGGAAACACCATATATTTT CASSLKQSNSGNTIYF
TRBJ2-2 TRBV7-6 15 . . TGTGCCAGCAGCGTTCGGGGACAAAACACCGGGGAGCTGTTTTTT CASSVRGQNTGELFF
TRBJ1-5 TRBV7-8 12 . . TGTGCCAGCAGCTCCGAGGGCCAGCCCCAGCATTTT CASSSEGQPQHF
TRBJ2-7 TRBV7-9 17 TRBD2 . TGTGCCAGCAGCTCTAGTCCCGGGACTAGCGGGAGCCGCGAGCAGTACTTC CASSSSPGTSGSREQYF
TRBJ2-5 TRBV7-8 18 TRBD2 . TGTGCCAGCAGGAGCTTCCCCCCTCGGACTAGCTCGGGCGAGACCCAGTACTTC CASRSFPPRTSSGETQYF
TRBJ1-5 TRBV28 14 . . TGTGCCAGCAGTCCCCCTCAGGGCAATCAGCCCCAGCATTTT CASSPPQGNQPQHF
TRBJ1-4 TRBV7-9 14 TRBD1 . TGTGCCAGCAGCAGGGACAGGAGTAATGAAAAACTGTTTTTT CASSRDRSNEKLFF
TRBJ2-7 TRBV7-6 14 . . TGTGCCAGCAGCTTAGTGGGGGAAATCTACGAGCAGTACTTC CASSLVGEIYEQYF
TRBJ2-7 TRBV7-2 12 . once TGTGCCAGCAGCTTAGAGGCAGTCGAGCAGTACTTC CASSLEAVEQYF
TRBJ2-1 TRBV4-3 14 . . TGCGCCAGCAGCCAAGGAGTCGGCCCGGAGGAGCAGTTCTTC CASSQGVGPEEQFF
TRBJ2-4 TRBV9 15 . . TGTGCCAGCAGCGGCGACAGTCTTGGGGGTGGCATTCAGTACTTC CASSGDSLGGGIQYF
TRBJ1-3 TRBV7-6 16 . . TGTGCCAGCAGCTTGGGGAGTCGGACGACTGGAAACACCATATATTTT CASSLGSRTTGNTIYF
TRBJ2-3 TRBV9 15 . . TGTGCCAGCAGCGTAGGGGTAGCTGACACAGATACGCAGTATTTT CASSVGVADTDTQYF
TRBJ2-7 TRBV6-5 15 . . TGTGCCAGCAGTTACTCTCCGGGGGCTTCCTACGAGCAGTACTTC CASSYSPGASYEQYF
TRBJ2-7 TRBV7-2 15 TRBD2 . TGTGCCAGCAGCCAGACCGGGACTAAACGCTACGAGCAGTACTTC CASSQTGTKRYEQYF
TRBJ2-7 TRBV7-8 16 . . TGTGCCAGCAGCTTAGTCAGGCAGCCGGGGACCTACGAGCAGTACTTC CASSLVRQPGTYEQYF
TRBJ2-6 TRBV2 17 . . TGTGCCAGCAGTGAAGCAGGGGGTTTCTCTGGGGCCAACGTCCTGACTTTC CASSEAGGFSGANVLTF
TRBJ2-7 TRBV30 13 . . TGTGCCTGGAGTGCGGGTCTCTCCTACGAGCAGTACTTC CAWSAGLSYEQYF
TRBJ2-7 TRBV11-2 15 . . TGTGCCAGCAGCCAACTCCCGACTAGTTCGAACGAGCAGTACTTC CASSQLPTSSNEQYF
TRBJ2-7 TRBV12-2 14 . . TGTGCAAGTCGCCTTCGACGGGTTAATTACGAGCAGTACTTC CASRLRRVNYEQYF
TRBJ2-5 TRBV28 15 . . TGTGCCAGCACTACGATGAAGGGGGGCAGGGAGACCCAGTACTTC CASTTMKGGRETQYF
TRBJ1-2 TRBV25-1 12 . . TGTGCCAGCAGTGAATGGGTGTATGGCTACACCTTC CASSEWVYGYTF
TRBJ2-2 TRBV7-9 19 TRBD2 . TGTGCCAGCAGCCGCGGACTAGCGGGAGTTCTACTGAACACCGGGGAGCTGTTTTTT CASSRGLAGVLLNTGELFF
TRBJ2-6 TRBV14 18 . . TGTGCCAGCAGCCAAGGGAGGGTACGATTCTCTGGGGCCAACGTCCTGACTTTC CASSQGRVRFSGANVLTF
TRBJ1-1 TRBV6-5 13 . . TGTGCCAGCAGTTATAGCGAAGGGACTGAAGCTTTCTTT CASSYSEGTEAFF
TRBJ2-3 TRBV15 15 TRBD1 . TGTGCCACCAGCAAACACAGGGGGCAGACAGATACGCAGTATTTT CATSKHRGQTDTQYF
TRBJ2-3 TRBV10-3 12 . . TGTGCCATCAGTGGAAGTACAGATACGCAGTATTTT CAISGSTDTQYF
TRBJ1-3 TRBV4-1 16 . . TGCGCCAGCAGCCAATTATGGACATTCTCTGGAAACACCATATATTTT CASSQLWTFSGNTIYF
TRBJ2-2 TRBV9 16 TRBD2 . TGTGCCAGCAGCCCACGCGGGAGCCCGAACACCGGGGAGCTGTTTTTT CASSPRGSPNTGELFF
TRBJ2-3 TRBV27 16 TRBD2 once TGTGCCAGCAGTTCCGAGCGGGAGCTCGTCACAGATACGCAGTATTTT CASSSERELVTDTQYF
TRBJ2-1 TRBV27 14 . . TGTGCCAGCAGTTTGAGGAGGGCCAAATATGAGCAGTTCTTC CASSLRRAKYEQFF
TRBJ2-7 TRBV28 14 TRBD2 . TGTGCCAGCAATGAGCGGGGACGCTCCTACGAGCAGTACTTC CASNERGRSYEQYF
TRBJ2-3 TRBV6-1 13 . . TGTGCCAGCAGTGAATCATCGGGGGATACGCAGTATTTT CASSESSGDTQYF
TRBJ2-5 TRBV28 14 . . TGTGCCAGCAGTCCCGCCGGAGGGAGTTGGACCCAGTACTTC CASSPAGGSWTQYF
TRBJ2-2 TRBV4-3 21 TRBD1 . TGCGCCAGCAGCCAAGAGGCCCGCAGACAGGGGGCGTTTTTGCGCACCGGGGAGCTGTTTTTT CASSQEARRQGAFLRTGELFF
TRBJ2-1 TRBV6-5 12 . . TGTGCCAGCAGTAGGGCTCCGGGTGAGCAGTTCTTC CASSRAPGEQFF
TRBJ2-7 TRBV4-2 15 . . TGTGCCAGCAGCCAAGGGGGCAGGGAATTCTACGAGCAGTACTTC CASSQGGREFYEQYF